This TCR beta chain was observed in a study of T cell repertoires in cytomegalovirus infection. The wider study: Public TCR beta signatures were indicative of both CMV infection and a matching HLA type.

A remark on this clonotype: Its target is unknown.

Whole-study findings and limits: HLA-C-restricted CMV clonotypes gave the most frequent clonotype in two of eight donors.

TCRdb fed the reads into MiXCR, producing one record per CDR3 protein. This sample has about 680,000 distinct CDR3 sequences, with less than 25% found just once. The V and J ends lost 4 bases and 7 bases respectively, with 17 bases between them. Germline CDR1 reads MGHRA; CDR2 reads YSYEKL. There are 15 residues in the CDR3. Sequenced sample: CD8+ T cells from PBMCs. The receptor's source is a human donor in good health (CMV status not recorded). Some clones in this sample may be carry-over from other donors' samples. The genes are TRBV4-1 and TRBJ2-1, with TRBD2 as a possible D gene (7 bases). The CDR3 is CASSLWRGGGNEQFF. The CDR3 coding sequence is TGCGCCAGCAGCCTCTGGAGGGGGGGTGGAAATGAGCAGTTCTTC.